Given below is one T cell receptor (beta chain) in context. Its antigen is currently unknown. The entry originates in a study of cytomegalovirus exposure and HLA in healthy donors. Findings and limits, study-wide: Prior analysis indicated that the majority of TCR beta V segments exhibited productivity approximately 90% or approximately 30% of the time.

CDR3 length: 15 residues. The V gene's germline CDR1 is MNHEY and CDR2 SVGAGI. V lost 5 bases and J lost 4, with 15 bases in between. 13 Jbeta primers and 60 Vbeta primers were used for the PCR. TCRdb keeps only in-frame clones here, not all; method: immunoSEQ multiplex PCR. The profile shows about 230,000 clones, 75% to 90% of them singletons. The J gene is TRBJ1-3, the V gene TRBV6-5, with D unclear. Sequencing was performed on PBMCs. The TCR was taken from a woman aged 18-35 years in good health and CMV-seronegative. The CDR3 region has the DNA TGTGCCAGCAGTCCGGTGCGGGGTCCGGGAAACACCATATATTTT. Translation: CASSPVRGPGNTIYF.